This record looks at one TCR beta chain sequence and its context. The target antigen is unknown. One end of the junction varies from germline; a read error may be responsible. The CDR3 extends over 15 amino acids. The V gene's germline CDR1 is SGHAT and CDR2 FQNNGV. These data come from a study of tumor-infiltrating lymphocytes in primary liver carcinoma. Study conclusions and caveats: Pairs comparing tumor with adjacent tissue or blood overlapped less than pairs drawn from tumor regions.

Using a constant-region primer together with ProtoScript II reverse transcriptase, TCR beta cDNA was made from roughly 540 ng of total RNA. Modified slightly, ARM-PCR produced TCR beta libraries over three nested multiplex PCR rounds. A C-beta reverse primer and TRBV1-TRBV30 forward primers served in each of the first two PCR rounds, at about 9 cycles apiece. TCRdb fed the multiplex PCR reads into MiXCR, producing one record per CDR3 protein. The sample records approximately 110,000 distinct CDR3 sequences, less than 80% being singletons. Between roughly 17 and 30 mg of unsorted bulk tissue served as the source from which RNA and DNA were co-extracted.

The chain joins TRBV11-2 to TRBJ2-5; D is tentatively TRBD1 or TRBD2 (5 bases each). The source of this sequence is a woman aged 60 to 75 with primary liver carcinoma and hepatitis B virus infection. The sample taken for sequencing was liver tumor tissue from sampling region 1. Subset of the sample: tumor region T1, superior pole. The CDR3 reads CASSSPREGRETHYF. As DNA, the CDR3 is TGTGCCAGTAGCTCCCCCCGCGAGGGGAGAGAGACCCACTACTTC.